These 32 T cell receptor beta chains originate from one sample sequenced in a study of response to subunit inactivated influenza vaccine. TCRdb reprocessed the RT-PCR reads via MiXCR and lists one record per CDR3 protein. Of roughly 500,000 distinct CDR3 sequences listed, roughly 25% are singletons. A further study also used this sample, focusing on T cells expressing NK-cell markers. In that study: In generating TCR beta cDNA, 5'RACE template switching with UMIs was used.

The sample here was CD4+ T cells sorted from PBMCs, taken 11 to 12 days after vaccination. Every receptor here comes from a middle-aged man who received an inactivated influenza vaccine.

In this sample, this clonotype turned up a few times. V and J are TRBV16 and TRBJ1-5, with D unclear. This CDR3 has 12 residues. The germline gives CDR1 KGHSY, CDR2 FQNENV. The V and J ends lost 3 bases and 3 bases respectively, with 3 bases between them. CDR3 region: CASSHPNQPQHF. CDR3 DNA sequence: TGTGCCAGCAGCCACCCCAATCAGCCCCAGCATTTT.

The chain recombines TRBV7-2 with TRBJ2-4; 8 bases map to TRBD2. The CDR3 is 16 residues long. Germline assignment: CDR1 SGHTA and CDR2 FQGNSA. J was trimmed by 0 bases and V by 2 bases; bases with no gene match: 3. In nucleotides, the CDR3 is TGTGCCAGCAGCTTAAGCGGGGGTATAGCCAAAAACATTCAGTACTTC. Translated: CASSLSGGIAKNIQYF.

This clonotype was seen only a few times. The chain couples TRBV12-3 or TRBV12-4 to TRBJ2-3; 8 positions match TRBD1. With 6 bases clipped from V and 4 bases from J, the junction kept 9 bases outside the gene matches. The length of the CDR3 is 15 residues. CDR3 bases: TGTGCCAGCAGACGAGGACAGGGAAGGGCAGATACGCAGTATTTT. It is translated as CASRRGQGRADTQYF.

The V gene is TRBV12-3 or TRBV12-4, the J gene TRBJ1-4; no clear D gene. V lost 6 bases and J 0 bases, leaving 11 bases between the germline ends. This CDR3 contains 15 residues. CDR3 sequence: CASSRGDTTNEKLFF. In DNA, the CDR3 is TGTGCCAGCAGCCGGGGAGATACAACTAATGAAAAACTGTTTTTT.

V gene TRBV2 combines with J gene TRBJ1-2; the D is unclear. Trimming took 4 bases from V and 3 from J, leaving 6 bases between them. Germline CDR1 reads SNHLY; CDR2 reads FYNNEI. The CDR3 is made up of 12 amino acids. The CDR3 region is CASSGMDYGYTF. CDR3 sequence (DNA): TGTGCCAGCAGTGGAATGGACTATGGCTACACCTTC. The variable domain in full, with the rest retrieved from reference TRBV2 and TRBJ1-2, is EPEVTQTPSHQVTQMGQEVILRCVPISNHLYFYWYRQILGQKVEFLVSFYNNEISEKSEIFDDQFSVERPDGSNFTLKIRSTKLEDSAMYFCASSGMDYGYTFGSGTRLTVV.

This clonotype was seen a handful of times. V usage is TRBV15 and J usage is TRBJ2-5; D not certain. CDR1 is LNHNV and CDR2 is YYDKDF in the germline V gene (reference sequence). Trimming removed 0 bases at V and 5 bases at J, with 10 bases between. The CDR3 consists of 14 residues. In DNA, the CDR3 is TGTGCCACCAGCAGAGATTGGTTAAGGGAGACCCAGTACTTC. This translates into CATSRDWLRETQYF.

The chain is built from TRBV7-6 and TRBJ2-5; perhaps TRBD2 as D (6 bases). Trimming removed 1 base from V and 3 bases from J, with 12 bases in between. This CDR3 contains 15 residues. Germline CDR1 is SGHVS and CDR2 is FNYEAQ. CDR3 sequence reads: CASSLGSGTKETQYF. CDR3 DNA sequence: TGTGCCAGCAGCTTAGGTAGCGGAACAAAAGAGACCCAGTACTTC. Combining the CDR3 with reference TRBV7-6 and TRBJ2-5 gives the whole variable domain GAGVSQSPRYKVTKRGQDVALRCDPISGHVSLYWYRQALGQGPEFLTYFNYEAQQDKSGLPNDRFSAERPEGSISTLTIQRTEQRDSAMYRCASSLGSGTKETQYFGPGTRLLVL.

The J gene is TRBJ1-5, the V gene TRBV6-1; D gene uncertain. The germline gives CDR1 MNHNS, CDR2 SASEGT. V lost 0 bases, J lost 4 bases, and 7 bases lay in between. The CDR3 sequence is 14 residues long. This CDR3 reads CASSEAQRNQPQHF. The CDR3 DNA is TGTGCCAGCAGTGAAGCACAGCGAAATCAGCCCCAGCATTTT.

This rearrangement joins TRBV20-1 to TRBJ2-3; 8 bases map to TRBD1. The germline V gene has CDR1 DFQATT and CDR2 SNEGSKA (reference sequence). This CDR3 comprises 17 residues. V gave up 4 bases and J gave up 0 bases; unmatched junction bases: 12. CDR3 residues: CSAKGTGLQSSTDTQYF. The CDR3 nucleotides read TGCAGTGCTAAAGGGACAGGACTCCAATCTAGCACAGATACGCAGTATTTT.

The rearrangement links TRBV7-2 to TRBJ1-4; unclear D gene. The CDR3 runs 12 residues. Between the trimmed V and J ends, which lost 2 bases and 7 bases, there was a span of 5 bases. Germline loops: CDR1 SGHTA, CDR2 FQGNSA. CDR3 sequence (DNA): TGTGCCAGCAGCTTATATGGTGAAAAACTGTTTTTT. The encoded protein is CASSLYGEKLFF.

In its sample, this clonotype was seen a few times. The DNA for the CDR3 is TGCAGCGTTGAAGATACAGCCACAGATACGCAGTATTTT. Amino acids: CSVEDTATDTQYF. The chain joins TRBV29-1 to TRBJ2-3; D remains unclear. CDR3 length equals 13 residues. V dropped 0 bases and J dropped 2 bases, with 6 bases sitting between them. Germline V CDR1 and CDR2: SQVTM, ANQGSEA.

This clonotype was seen a handful of times. This sequence joins TRBV20-1 and TRBJ2-1; TRBD2 aligns across 9 bases. The germline V gene has CDR1 DFQATT and CDR2 SNEGSKA (reference sequence). The ends lost 2 bases at V and 4 bases at J; junction bases unmatched: 9. This CDR3 region has 16 residues. DNA of the CDR3: TGCAGTGCTAGACAGCCTAGCGGGAAATCATACAATGAGCAGTTCTTC. This gives the protein CSARQPSGKSYNEQFF.

This clonotype has only a few counts. V usage is TRBV20-1 and J usage is TRBJ2-3, with TRBD2 as a possible D gene (6 bases). CDR3 size: 13 residues. Trimming stripped 3 bases from V and 2 bases from J, with 9 bases between. Germline assignment: CDR1 DFQATT and CDR2 SNEGSKA (reference sequence). As DNA, the CDR3 is TGCAGTGCTAGTTGGACTATCACAGATACGCAGTATTTT. This sequence encodes CSASWTITDTQYF.

In this sample, this clonotype turned up many times. The V gene is TRBV29-1, the J gene TRBJ2-5; 7 bases are shared with TRBD1. The CDR3 has 12 amino acids. The germline gives CDR1 SQVTM, CDR2 ANQGSEA. The ends lost 6 bases at V and 4 bases at J; junction bases unmatched: 5. The DNA of the CDR3 is TGCAGCGTAGGGACAGCCGGAGAGACCCAGTACTTC. This encodes CSVGTAGETQYF.

This clonotype was counted a few times. The chain employs TRBV20-1 and TRBJ2-1, with D tentatively TRBD2 (5 bases). The CDR3 consists of 13 residues. Trimming pared 2 bases from V and 7 bases from J, leaving 12 bases between. The germline CDR1 and CDR2 sequences are DFQATT and SNEGSKA (reference sequence). CDR3 in amino acids: CSARSRSGNEQFF. The DNA of the CDR3 is TGCAGTGCTAGATCCCGGTCGGGGAATGAGCAGTTCTTC.

This clonotype is a singleton in its sample. The rearrangement joins TRBV20-1 to TRBJ2-7; D may be TRBD2 (6 bases). CDR3 length: 14 residues. CDR1 and CDR2 from the germline V gene are DFQATT and SNEGSKA (reference sequence). Trimming cost V 8 bases and J 6 bases, with 23 bases left between them. The CDR3 sequence is CSQKSGRGLFEQYF. The CDR3, as DNA: TGCAGTCAAAAATCCGGGAGAGGCCTATTCGAGCAGTACTTC.

This clonotype has just a few counts. The chain uses TRBV5-1 and TRBJ2-7; D possibly corresponds to TRBD1 (6 bases). V lost 4 bases and J lost 3, with 17 bases in between. Looked up from germline, CDR1 is SGHRS and CDR2 is YFSETQ. There are 15 residues in the CDR3. CDR3 region: CASSAWTAENYEQYF. The CDR3 nucleotides are TGCGCCAGCAGCGCTTGGACAGCCGAAAACTACGAGCAGTACTTC.

The J gene is TRBJ2-1, the V gene TRBV25-1; possible D gene TRBD2, 6 bases. V was pared by 1 base and J by 9 bases, with 13 bases between. There are 14 residues in the CDR3. Per the germline V gene, CDR1 is MGHDK and CDR2 is SYGVNS. The CDR3 coding sequence is TGTGCCAGCAGTGAATCTAGCCTCGGGGGTGAGCAGTTCTTC. Its protein is CASSESSLGGEQFF.

The V call is TRBV6-5, the J call TRBJ2-3; D gene ambiguous. This CDR3 region has 15 residues. CDR1 is MNHEY, CDR2 SVGAGI, per germline. V lost 2 bases, J lost 2 bases, and 11 bases lay in between. This CDR3 is CASSYISGHTDTQYF. The DNA for the CDR3 is TGTGCCAGCAGTTACATCTCGGGTCACACAGATACGCAGTATTTT.

The V and J genes are TRBV29-1 and TRBJ2-4; maybe TRBD1 (5 bases). The germline V gene encodes CDR1 SQVTM and CDR2 ANQGSEA. The CDR3 consists of 13 residues. V was pared by 7 bases and J by 4 bases, with 14 bases between. The CDR3 is CSAETDTKNIQYF. The DNA of the CDR3 is TGCAGCGCCGAGACAGATACAAAAAACATTCAGTACTTC. Together with reference TRBV29-1 and TRBJ2-4, the CDR3 gives the full variable domain: SAVISQKPSRDICQRGTSLTIQCQVDSQVTMMFWYRQQPGQSLTLIATANQGSEATYESGFVIDKFPISRPNLTFSTLTVSNMSPEDSSIYLCSAETDTKNIQYFGAGTRLSVL.

This sequence joins TRBV10-3 and TRBJ2-2; 13 nucleotides line up with TRBD2. This CDR3 spans 19 amino acids. V was clipped by 2 bases and J by 1 base; unmatched bases: 7. Per the germline V gene, CDR1 is ENHRY and CDR2 is SYGVKD. In DNA form, the CDR3 reads TGTGCCATCAGTGAGCCACCGGGACTAGCGGGGAAGAACACCGGGGAGCTGTTTTTT. Protein sequence: CAISEPPGLAGKNTGELFF.

This clonotype was detected only a few times. The genes are TRBV5-1 and TRBJ2-1, with D possibly TRBD2 on 5 matching bases. CDR1 and CDR2 from the germline V gene are SGHRS and YFSETQ. CDR3 length equals 12 residues. V lost 2 bases and J 9 bases, leaving 9 bases between the germline ends. The CDR3 sequence is CASSFNRGEQFF. The CDR3, as DNA: TGCGCCAGCAGCTTTAACCGGGGTGAGCAGTTCTTC. The variable domain in full, with the rest retrieved from reference TRBV5-1 and TRBJ2-1, is KAGVTQTPRYLIKTRGQQVTLSCSPISGHRSVSWYQQTPGQGLQFLFEYFSETQRNKGNFPGRFSGRQFSNSRSEMNVSTLELGDSALYLCASSFNRGEQFFGPGTRLTVL.

This clonotype occurred many times. The V gene is TRBV3-1, the J gene TRBJ2-1; possible D gene TRBD2, 5 bases. Trimming stripped 0 bases from V and 0 bases from J, with 12 bases between. The CDR3 covers 17 residues. Germline V CDR1 and CDR2: LGHDT, YNNKEL (reference sequence). The CDR3 protein is CASSQDRERSSYNEQFF. The CDR3 coding sequence is TGTGCCAGCAGCCAAGATCGCGAGCGGAGCTCCTACAATGAGCAGTTCTTC.

The rearrangement links TRBV28 to TRBJ1-5; 8 bases map to TRBD1. The CDR3 length is 17 residues. V lost 3 bases, J lost 0 bases, and 7 bases stayed unmatched. The germline gives CDR1 MDHEN, CDR2 SYDVKM. DNA of the CDR3: TGTGCCAGCAGTTTGGGCAGGGGGCCCCTTAGCAATCAGCCCCAGCATTTT. Translating gives CASSLGRGPLSNQPQHF.

This clonotype was counted between two and nine times. The genes are TRBV5-1 and TRBJ1-4; 11 bases are shared with TRBD1. Germline lookup yields CDR1 SGHRS and CDR2 YFSETQ. The CDR3 is made up of 15 amino acids. V trimming: 4 bases; J trimming: 7 bases; junction bases outside the gene matches: 6. As DNA, the CDR3 is TGCGCCAGCAGCCAAACCGGGACAGGGGGTGAAAAACTGTTTTTT. It is translated as CASSQTGTGGEKLFF.

This clonotype turned up a few times. V is TRBV3-1 and J is TRBJ2-3, with TRBD2 matching 13 bases. Germline V CDR1 and CDR2: LGHDT, YNNKEL (reference sequence). This CDR3 has 15 residues. Trimming took 4 bases from V and 6 from J; bases not matched to a gene: 4. CDR3 amino acids: CASSRTSGGWDTQYF. The DNA of the CDR3 is TGTGCCAGCAGCCGGACTAGCGGGGGTTGGGATACGCAGTATTTT.

This clonotype was detected a few times. The chain is built from TRBV28 and TRBJ2-3; 8 nucleotides match TRBD1. Germline values: CDR1 MDHEN, CDR2 SYDVKM. The J segment lost 4 bases and the V segment lost 5 bases, leaving 11 bases of the junction unmatched. The CDR3 is made up of 16 amino acids. Here the CDR3 DNA reads TGTGCCAGCAGTGCGACAGGGGCCGGCAGGGCAGATACGCAGTATTTT. This codes for CASSATGAGRADTQYF.

The chain combines TRBV15 with TRBJ1-6, with TRBD1 as a possible D gene (5 bases). This CDR3 is built from 14 residues. CDR1 and CDR2 (germline): LNHNV, YYDKDF (reference sequence). The V end was cut by 2 bases, the J end by 6 bases, with 8 bases between. CDR3 in amino acids: CATSRRDFNSPLHF. CDR3 nucleotide sequence: TGTGCCACCAGCAGACGGGACTTTAATTCACCCCTCCACTTT. Full variable domain (rest looked up from reference TRBV15 and TRBJ1-6): DAMVIQNPRYQVTQFGKPVTLSCSQTLNHNVMYWYQQKSSQAPKLLFHYYDKDFNNEADTPDNFQSRRPNTSFCFLDIRSPGLGDTAMYLCATSRRDFNSPLHFGNGTRLTVT.

In this sample, this clonotype turned up a few times. The V and J genes are TRBV10-3 and TRBJ1-5; TRBD1 might be the D (5 bases). The CDR3 runs to 14 residues. The germline V gene encodes CDR1 ENHRY and CDR2 SYGVKD. Trimming stripped 5 bases from V and 1 base from J, with 9 bases between. CDR3 region: CAISPGHSNQPQHF. The CDR3 nucleotides read TGTGCCATCAGTCCAGGGCACAGCAATCAGCCCCAGCATTTT.

The gene calls are TRBV12-3 or TRBV12-4 and TRBJ2-5, with TRBD1 identical over 8 bases. The V gene end was trimmed by 4 bases and the J gene end by 9 bases; junction bases not matched to a gene: 10. The CDR3 is 14 residues long. CDR3 bases: TGTGCCAGCAGTTCTCAGGGGGCCCTAGGGGCCCAGTACTTC. It yields the protein CASSSQGALGAQYF.

The chain is built from TRBV5-1 and TRBJ1-1; D remains unclear. CDR1 and CDR2 (germline): SGHRS, YFSETQ. V lost 1 base and J 7 bases, leaving 17 bases between the germline ends. This CDR3 is 15 amino acids long. This CDR3 is CASSLLNHGKGEAFF. DNA of the CDR3: TGCGCCAGCAGCTTGTTGAATCACGGGAAAGGTGAAGCTTTCTTT.

The sample holds a few counts of this clonotype. This chain links TRBV20-1 with TRBJ2-5; the match to TRBD2 covers 7 bases. J was trimmed by 7 bases and V by 6 bases; bases with no gene match: 11. CDR1 is DFQATT and CDR2 is SNEGSKA in the germline V gene (reference sequence). CDR3 size: 13 residues. CDR3 in DNA: TGCAGTGCCCCAGGGCAGTGGGGGGGGACCCAGTACTTC. As protein: CSAPGQWGGTQYF.